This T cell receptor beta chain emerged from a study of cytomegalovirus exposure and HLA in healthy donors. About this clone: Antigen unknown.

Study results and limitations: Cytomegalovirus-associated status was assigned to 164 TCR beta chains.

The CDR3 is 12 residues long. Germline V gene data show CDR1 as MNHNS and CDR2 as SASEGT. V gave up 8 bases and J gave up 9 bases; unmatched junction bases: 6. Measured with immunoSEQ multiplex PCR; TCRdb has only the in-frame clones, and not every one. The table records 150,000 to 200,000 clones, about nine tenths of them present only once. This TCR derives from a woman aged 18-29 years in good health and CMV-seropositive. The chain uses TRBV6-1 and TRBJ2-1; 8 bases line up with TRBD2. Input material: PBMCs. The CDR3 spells CASRGTSVEQFF. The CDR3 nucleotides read TGTGCCAGCCGAGGGACTAGTGTTGAGCAGTTCTTC.